This entry lists 5 T cell receptor beta chains sequenced from one sample in a study of Ad26.COV2.S vaccination and SARS-CoV-2 variants. This table comes from immunoSEQ multiplex PCR, and its TCRdb copy is limited to in-frame clones, with some not included. Among approximately 350,000 clones listed, around four fifths were seen once. The treatment was: some 20 received Ad26.COV2.S at low or high dose, single or two shots; several received placebo; per-sample allocation not given. Sampling was performed 63 days after the first vaccine or placebo injection. Sequenced here: peripheral blood, sampled in a trial of Ad26.COV2.S vaccine versus placebo. The receptors here all came from a person between 18 and 65 years old who received the Ad26.COV2.S COVID-19 vaccine or a placebo.

The chain employs TRBV11-3 and TRBJ1-6; 8 positions match TRBD1. V lost 4 bases and J lost 5; bases outside the gene matches: 10. Germline V gene sequence: CDR1 SGHNT, CDR2 YENEEA. CDR3 size: 17 residues. The CDR3 DNA is TGTGCCAGCAGCTCCGAGACAGGGGCGGTCGATAATTCACCCCTCCACTTT. Protein sequence: CASSSETGAVDNSPLHF.

The chain carries TRBV7-3 and TRBJ2-1, with D perhaps matching TRBD1 (6 bases). This CDR3 region has 12 residues. The germline gives CDR1 SGHTA, CDR2 FQGTGA. Trimming took off 5 bases at V and 7 bases at J, with 9 bases between the two ends. CDR3 residues: CASSRGGNEQFF. The CDR3 bases are TGTGCCAGCAGCCGAGGGGGTAATGAGCAGTTCTTC. Full variable domain (outside the CDR3, taken from reference TRBV7-3 and TRBJ2-1): GAGVSQTPSNKVTEKGKYVELRCDPISGHTALYWYRQSLGQGPEFLIYFQGTGAADDSGLPNDRFFAVRPEGSVSTLKIQRTERGDSAVYLCASSRGGNEQFFGPGTRLTVL.

CDR3 nucleotide sequence: TGTGCCAGCAGGTGGGGACTAGCGCAGGAGGCGCAGTATTTT. Protein product: CASRWGLAQEAQYF. The chain carries TRBV25-1 and TRBJ2-3; 10 nucleotides line up with TRBD2. Trimming took 6 bases from V and 10 from J; bases not matched to a gene: 10. CDR3 size: 14 residues. Per germline, CDR1 MGHDK and CDR2 SYGVNS.

The chain combines TRBV29-1 with TRBJ1-2, with D tentatively TRBD1 (5 bases). The CDR3 sequence is 13 residues long. Germline assignment: CDR1 SQVTM and CDR2 ANQGSEA. Trimming removed 4 bases at V and 4 bases at J, with 13 bases between. The CDR3 reads CSVVQGGGYGYTF. CDR3 DNA: TGCAGCGTTGTCCAGGGTGGGGGCTATGGCTACACCTTC.

The rearrangement links TRBV27 to TRBJ1-2; D is uncertain. Per the germline V gene, CDR1 is MNHEY and CDR2 is SMNVEV (reference sequence). The CDR3 spans 13 residues. Trimming shortened V by 5 bases and J by 8 bases, and 15 bases separated the two germline ends. The CDR3 DNA reads TGTGCCAGCAGTACATACCGCGCCGGGGGCTACACCTTC. The encoded protein is CASSTYRAGGYTF.